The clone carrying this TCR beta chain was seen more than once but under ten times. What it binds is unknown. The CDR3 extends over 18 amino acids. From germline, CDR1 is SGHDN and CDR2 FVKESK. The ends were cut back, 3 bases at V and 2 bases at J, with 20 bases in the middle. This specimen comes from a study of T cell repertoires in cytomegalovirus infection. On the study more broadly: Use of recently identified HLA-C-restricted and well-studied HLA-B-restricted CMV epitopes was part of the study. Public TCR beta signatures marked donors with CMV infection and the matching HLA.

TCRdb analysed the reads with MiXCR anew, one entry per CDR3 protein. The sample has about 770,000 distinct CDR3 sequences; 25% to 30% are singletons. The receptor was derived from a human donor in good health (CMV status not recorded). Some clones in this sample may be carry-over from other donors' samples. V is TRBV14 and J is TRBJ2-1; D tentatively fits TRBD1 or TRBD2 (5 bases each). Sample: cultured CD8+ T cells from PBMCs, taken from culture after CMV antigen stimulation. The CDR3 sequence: CASSQPLGVAGPYNEQFF. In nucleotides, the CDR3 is TGTGCCAGCAGCCAGCCCCTGGGGGTTGCAGGTCCCTACAATGAGCAGTTCTTC.